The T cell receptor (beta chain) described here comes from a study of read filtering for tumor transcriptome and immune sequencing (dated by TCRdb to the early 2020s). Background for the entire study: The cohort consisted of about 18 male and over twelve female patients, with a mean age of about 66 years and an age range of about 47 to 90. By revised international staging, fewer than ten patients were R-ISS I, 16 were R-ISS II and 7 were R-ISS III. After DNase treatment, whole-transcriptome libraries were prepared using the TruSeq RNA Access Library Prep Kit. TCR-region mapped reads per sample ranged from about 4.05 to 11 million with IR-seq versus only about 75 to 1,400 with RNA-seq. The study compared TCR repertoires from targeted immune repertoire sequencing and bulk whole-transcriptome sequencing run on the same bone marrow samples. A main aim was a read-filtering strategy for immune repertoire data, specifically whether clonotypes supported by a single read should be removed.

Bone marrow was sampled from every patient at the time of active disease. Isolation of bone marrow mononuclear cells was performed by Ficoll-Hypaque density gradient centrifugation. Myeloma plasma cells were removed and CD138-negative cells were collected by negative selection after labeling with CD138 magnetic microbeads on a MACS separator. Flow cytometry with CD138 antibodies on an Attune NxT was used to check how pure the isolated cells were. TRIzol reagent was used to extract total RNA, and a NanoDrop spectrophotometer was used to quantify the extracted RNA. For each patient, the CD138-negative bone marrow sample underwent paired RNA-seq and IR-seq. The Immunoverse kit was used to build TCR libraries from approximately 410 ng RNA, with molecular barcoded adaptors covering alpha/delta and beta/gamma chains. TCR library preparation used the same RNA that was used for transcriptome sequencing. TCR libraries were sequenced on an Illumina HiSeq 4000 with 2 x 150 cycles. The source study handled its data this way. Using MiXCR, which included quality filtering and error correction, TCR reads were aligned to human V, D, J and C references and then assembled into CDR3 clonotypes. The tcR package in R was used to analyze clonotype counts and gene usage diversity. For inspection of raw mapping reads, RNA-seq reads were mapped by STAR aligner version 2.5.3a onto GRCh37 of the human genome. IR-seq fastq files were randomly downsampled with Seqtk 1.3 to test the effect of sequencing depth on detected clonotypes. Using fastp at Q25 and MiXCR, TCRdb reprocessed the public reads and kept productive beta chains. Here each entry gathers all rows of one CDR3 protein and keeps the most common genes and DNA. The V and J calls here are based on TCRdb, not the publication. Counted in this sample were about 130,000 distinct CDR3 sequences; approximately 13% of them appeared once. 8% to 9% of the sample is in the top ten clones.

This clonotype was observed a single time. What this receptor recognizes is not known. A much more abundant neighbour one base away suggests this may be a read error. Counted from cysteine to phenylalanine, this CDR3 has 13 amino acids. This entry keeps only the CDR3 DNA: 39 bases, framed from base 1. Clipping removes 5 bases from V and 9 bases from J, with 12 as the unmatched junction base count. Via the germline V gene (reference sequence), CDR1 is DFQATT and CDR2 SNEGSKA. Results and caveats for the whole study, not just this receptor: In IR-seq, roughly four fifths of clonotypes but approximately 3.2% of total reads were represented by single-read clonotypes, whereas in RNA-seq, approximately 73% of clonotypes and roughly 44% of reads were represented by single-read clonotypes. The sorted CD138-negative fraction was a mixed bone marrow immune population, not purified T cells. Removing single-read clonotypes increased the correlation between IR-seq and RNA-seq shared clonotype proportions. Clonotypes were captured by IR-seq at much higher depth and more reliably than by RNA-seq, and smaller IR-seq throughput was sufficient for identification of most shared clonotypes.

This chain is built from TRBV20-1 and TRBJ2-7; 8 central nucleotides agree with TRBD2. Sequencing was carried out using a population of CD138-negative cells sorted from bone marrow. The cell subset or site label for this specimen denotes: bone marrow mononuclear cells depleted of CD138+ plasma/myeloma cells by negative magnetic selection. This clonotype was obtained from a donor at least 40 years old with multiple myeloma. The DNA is TGCAGTGCTGGAGTTAATAGCGGGGAGGTGCAGTACTTC. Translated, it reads CSAGVNSGEVQYF.